The text below deals with one T cell receptor beta chain. The data stem from a study of cytomegalovirus exposure and HLA in healthy donors. CDR3 length equals 14 residues. V trimming: 4 bases; J trimming: 4 bases; junction bases outside the gene matches: 6. Germline assignment: CDR1 SGHNT and CDR2 YYREEE (reference sequence). Repertoires were generated with immunoSEQ multiplex PCR, while TCRdb's copy carries only in-frame clones and drops some. The data show 100,000 to 150,000 clones, 75% to 90% seen once. The sequencing sample was made of PBMCs. The rearrangement links TRBV5-4 to TRBJ1-1; 8 bases match TRBD1. The sequence derives from a woman aged 18 to 35 in good health and CMV-seronegative. CDR3 amino acids: CASSQTGAPTEAFF. The CDR3, as DNA: TGTGCCAGCAGCCAGACAGGGGCCCCCACTGAAGCTTTCTTT.